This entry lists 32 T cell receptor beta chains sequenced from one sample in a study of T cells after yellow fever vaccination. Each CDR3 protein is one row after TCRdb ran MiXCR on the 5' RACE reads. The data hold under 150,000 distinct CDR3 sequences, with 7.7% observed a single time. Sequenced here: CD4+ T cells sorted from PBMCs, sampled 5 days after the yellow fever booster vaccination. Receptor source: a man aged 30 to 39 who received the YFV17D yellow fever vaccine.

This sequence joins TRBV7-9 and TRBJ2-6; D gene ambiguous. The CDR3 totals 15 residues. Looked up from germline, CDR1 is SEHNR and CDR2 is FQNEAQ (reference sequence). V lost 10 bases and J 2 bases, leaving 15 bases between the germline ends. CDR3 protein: CAIGPRAPGANVLTF. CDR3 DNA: TGTGCCATCGGCCCTAGGGCGCCTGGGGCCAACGTCCTGACTTTC.

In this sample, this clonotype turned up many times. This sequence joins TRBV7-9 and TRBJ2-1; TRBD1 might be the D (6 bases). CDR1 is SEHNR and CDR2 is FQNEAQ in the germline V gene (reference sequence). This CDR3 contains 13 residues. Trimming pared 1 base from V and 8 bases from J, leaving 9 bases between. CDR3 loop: CASSLDQGYEQFF. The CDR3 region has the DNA TGTGCCAGCAGCTTAGACCAGGGGTATGAGCAGTTCTTC. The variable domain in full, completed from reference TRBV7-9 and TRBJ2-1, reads DTGVSQNPRHKITKRGQNVTFRCDPISEHNRLYWYRQTLGQGPEFLTYFQNEAQLEKSRLLSDRFSAERPKGSFSTLEIQRTEQGDSAMYLCASSLDQGYEQFFGPGTRLTVL.

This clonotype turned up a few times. CDR3 DNA: TGTGCCAGCAGCCTTGGGACTAGCGGAGTTACGAGGCGAGATACGCAGTATTTT. Protein sequence: CASSLGTSGVTRRDTQYF. The rearrangement uses TRBV4-2 and TRBJ2-3; the match to TRBD2 covers 11 bases. CDR3 length: 18 residues. Germline-derived CDR1 and CDR2 are LGHNA and YNFKEQ. V trimming: 4 bases; J trimming: 5 bases; junction bases outside the gene matches: 14.

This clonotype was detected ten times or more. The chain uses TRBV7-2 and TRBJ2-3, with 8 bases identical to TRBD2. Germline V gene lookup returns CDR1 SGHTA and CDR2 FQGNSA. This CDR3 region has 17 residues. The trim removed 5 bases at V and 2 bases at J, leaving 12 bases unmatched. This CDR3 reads CASSPLWVAGLTDTQYF. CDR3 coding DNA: TGTGCCAGCAGCCCACTATGGGTAGCGGGACTCACAGATACGCAGTATTTT. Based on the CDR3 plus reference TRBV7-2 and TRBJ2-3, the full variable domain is GAGVSQSPSNKVTEKGKDVELRCDPISGHTALYWYRQSLGQGLEFLIYFQGNSAPDKSGLPSDRFSAERTGGSVSTLTIQRTQQEDSAVYLCASSPLWVAGLTDTQYFGPGTRLTVL.

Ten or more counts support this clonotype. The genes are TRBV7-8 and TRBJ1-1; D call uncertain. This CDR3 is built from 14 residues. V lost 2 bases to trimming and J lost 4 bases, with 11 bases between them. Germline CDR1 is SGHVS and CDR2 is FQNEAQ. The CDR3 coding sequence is TGTGCCAGCAGCTTAAGTAGAGTGGGCACTGAAGCTTTCTTT. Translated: CASSLSRVGTEAFF. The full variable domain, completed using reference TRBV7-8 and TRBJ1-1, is GAGVSQSPRYKVAKRGQDVALRCDPISGHVSLFWYQQALGQGPEFLTYFQNEAQLDKSGLPSDRFFAERPEGSVSTLKIQRTQQEDSAVYLCASSLSRVGTEAFFGQGTRLTVV.

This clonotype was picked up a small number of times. Here the CDR3 reads CASTSSPYEQYF. CDR3 DNA: TGTGCCAGTACTAGCTCCCCCTACGAGCAGTACTTC. The chain has TRBV6-1 and TRBJ2-7; D is perhaps TRBD2 (6 bases). CDR1 is MNHNS, CDR2 SASEGT, per germline. CDR3 length: 12 residues. Trimming left V 9 bases short and J 2 bases short, with 11 bases between.

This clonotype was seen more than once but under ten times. DNA for the CDR3: TGTGCCAGCAGTTATCTGACTAGCGGTTACAATGAGCAGTTCTTC. Protein: CASSYLTSGYNEQFF. The chain recombines TRBV6-5 with TRBJ2-1; 9 positions match TRBD2. V shed 3 bases and J 4 bases; nucleotides not matched to a gene: 4. Per germline, CDR1 MNHEY and CDR2 SVGAGI. The CDR3 runs to 15 residues.

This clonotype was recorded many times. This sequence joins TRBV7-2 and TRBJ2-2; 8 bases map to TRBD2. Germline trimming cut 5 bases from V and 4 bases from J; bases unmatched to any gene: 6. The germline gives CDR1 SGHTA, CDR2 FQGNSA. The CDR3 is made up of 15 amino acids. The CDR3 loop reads CASSRSGGSTGELFF. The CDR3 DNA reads TGTGCCAGCAGCAGGTCGGGAGGGAGCACCGGGGAGCTGTTTTTT.

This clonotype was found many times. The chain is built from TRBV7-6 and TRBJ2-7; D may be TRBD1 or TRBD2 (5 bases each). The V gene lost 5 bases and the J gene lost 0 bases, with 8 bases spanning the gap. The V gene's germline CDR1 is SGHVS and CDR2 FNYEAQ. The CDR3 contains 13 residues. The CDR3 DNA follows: TGTGCCAGCAGCCGGGACCTCTCCTACGAGCAGTACTTC. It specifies CASSRDLSYEQYF.

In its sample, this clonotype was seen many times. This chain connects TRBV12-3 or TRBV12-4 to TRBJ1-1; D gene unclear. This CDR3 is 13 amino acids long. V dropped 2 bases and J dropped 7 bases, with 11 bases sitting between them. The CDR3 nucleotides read TGTGCCAGCAGTTTACAGAGAACGGATGAAGCTTTCTTT. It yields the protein CASSLQRTDEAFF.

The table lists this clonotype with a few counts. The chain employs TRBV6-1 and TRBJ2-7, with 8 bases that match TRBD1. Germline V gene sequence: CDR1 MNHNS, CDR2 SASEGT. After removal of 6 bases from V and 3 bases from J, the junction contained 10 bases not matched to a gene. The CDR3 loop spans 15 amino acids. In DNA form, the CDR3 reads TGTGCCAGCAGAGAGGGACAGGCGATTTACTACGAGCAGTACTTC. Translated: CASREGQAIYYEQYF.

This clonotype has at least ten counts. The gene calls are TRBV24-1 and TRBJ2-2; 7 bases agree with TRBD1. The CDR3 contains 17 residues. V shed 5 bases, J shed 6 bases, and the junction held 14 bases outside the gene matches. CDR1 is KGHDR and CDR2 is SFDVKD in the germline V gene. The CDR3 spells CATSGRDSNLYAGELFF. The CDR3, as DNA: TGTGCCACCAGTGGCCGGGACAGTAATTTATATGCCGGGGAGCTGTTTTTT.

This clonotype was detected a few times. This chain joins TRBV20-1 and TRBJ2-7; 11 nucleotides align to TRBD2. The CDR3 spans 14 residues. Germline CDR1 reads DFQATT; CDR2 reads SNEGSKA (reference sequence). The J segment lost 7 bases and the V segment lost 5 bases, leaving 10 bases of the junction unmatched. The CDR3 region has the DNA TGCAGTGCTCTAGCGGGAGGACGGGATGGGGAGCAGTACTTC. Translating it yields CSALAGGRDGEQYF.

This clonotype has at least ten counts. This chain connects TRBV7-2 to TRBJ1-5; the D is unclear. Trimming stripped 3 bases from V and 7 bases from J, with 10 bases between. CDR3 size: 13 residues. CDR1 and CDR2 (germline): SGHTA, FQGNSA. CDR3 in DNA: TGTGCCAGCAGCTTGTTGAGGTTACAGCCCCAGCATTTT. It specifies CASSLLRLQPQHF.

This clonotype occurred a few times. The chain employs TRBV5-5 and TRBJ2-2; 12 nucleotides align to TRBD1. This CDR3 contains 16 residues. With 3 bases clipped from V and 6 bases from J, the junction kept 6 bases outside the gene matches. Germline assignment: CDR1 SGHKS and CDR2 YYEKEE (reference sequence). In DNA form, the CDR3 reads TGTGCCAGCAGCTCACCGGGACAGGGGGCGCCCGGGGAGCTGTTTTTT. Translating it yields CASSSPGQGAPGELFF.

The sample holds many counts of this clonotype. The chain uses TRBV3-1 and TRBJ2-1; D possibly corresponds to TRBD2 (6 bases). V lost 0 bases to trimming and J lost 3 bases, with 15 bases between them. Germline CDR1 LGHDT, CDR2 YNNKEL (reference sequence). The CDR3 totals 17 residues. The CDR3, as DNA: TGTGCCAGCAGCCAAGATGGCACTAGCCGGGTCTACAATGAGCAGTTCTTC. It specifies CASSQDGTSRVYNEQFF.

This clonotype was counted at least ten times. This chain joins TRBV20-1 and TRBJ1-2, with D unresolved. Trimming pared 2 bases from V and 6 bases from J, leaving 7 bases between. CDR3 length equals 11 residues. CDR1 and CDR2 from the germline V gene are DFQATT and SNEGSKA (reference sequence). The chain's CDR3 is CSARNVDGYTF. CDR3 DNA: TGCAGTGCTAGAAACGTGGATGGCTACACCTTC.

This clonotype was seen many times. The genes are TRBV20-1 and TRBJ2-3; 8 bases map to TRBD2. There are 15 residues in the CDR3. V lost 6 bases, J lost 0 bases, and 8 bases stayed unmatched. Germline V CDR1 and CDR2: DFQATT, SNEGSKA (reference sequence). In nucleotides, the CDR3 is TGCAGTGCCGCCCCTGCGGGAGGCAGCACAGATACGCAGTATTTT. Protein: CSAAPAGGSTDTQYF.

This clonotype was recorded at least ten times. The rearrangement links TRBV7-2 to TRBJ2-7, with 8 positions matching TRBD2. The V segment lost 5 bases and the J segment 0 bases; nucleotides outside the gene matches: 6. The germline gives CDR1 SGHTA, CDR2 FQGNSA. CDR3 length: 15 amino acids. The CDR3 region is CASSLTSGLSYEQYF. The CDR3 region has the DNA TGTGCCAGCAGCCTAACTAGCGGCCTCTCCTACGAGCAGTACTTC.

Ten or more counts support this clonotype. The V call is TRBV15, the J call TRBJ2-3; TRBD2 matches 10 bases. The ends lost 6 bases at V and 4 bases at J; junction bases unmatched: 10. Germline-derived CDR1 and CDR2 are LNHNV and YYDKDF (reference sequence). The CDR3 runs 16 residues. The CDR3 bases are TGTGCCACCAGGGAGCCCATAGCGGGAGGCGCAGATACGCAGTATTTT. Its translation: CATREPIAGGADTQYF.

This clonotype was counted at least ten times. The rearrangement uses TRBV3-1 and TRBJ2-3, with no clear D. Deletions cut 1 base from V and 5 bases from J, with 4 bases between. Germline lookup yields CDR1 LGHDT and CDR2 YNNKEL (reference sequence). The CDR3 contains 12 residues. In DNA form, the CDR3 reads TGTGCCAGCAGCCAAGCAGGAGATACGCAGTATTTT. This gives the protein CASSQAGDTQYF.

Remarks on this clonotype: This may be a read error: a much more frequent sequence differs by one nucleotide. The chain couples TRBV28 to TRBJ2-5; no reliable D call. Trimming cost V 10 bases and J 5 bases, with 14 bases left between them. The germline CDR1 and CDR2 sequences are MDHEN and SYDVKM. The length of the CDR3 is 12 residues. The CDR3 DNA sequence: TGTGCCACAACCGGCTACCGGGAGACCCAGTACTTC. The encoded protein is CATTGYRETQYF. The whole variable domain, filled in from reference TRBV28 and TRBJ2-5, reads DVKVTQSSRYLVKRTGEKVFLECVQDMDHENMFWYRQDPGLGLRLIYFSYDVKMKEKGDIPEGYSVSREKKERFSLILESASTNQTSMYLCATTGYRETQYFGPGTRLLVL.

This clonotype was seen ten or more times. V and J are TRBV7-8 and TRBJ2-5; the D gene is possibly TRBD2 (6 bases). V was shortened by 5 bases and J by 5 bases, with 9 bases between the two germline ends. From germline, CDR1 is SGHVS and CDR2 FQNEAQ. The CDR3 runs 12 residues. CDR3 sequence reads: CASSRSGETQYF. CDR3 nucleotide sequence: TGTGCCAGCAGCCGAAGCGGGGAGACCCAGTACTTC.

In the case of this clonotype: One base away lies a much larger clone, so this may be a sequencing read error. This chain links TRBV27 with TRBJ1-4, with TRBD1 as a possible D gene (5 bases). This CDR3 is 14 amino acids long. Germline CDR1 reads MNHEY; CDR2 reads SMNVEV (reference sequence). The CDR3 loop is CASSFAGWNEKQFF. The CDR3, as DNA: TGTGCCAGCAGTTTCGCAGGGTGGAATGAAAAACAGTTTTTT. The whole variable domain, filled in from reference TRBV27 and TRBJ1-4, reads EAQVTQNPRYLITVTGKKLTVTCSQNMNHEYMSWYRQDPGLGLRQIYYSMNVEVTDKGDVPEGYKVSRKEKRNFPLILESPSPNQTSLYFCASSFAGWNEKQFFGSGTQLSVL.

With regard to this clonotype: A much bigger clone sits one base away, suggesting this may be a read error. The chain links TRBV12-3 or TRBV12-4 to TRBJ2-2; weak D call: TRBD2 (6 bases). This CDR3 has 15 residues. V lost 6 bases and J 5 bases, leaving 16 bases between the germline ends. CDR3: CASRTAGGSTGELFF. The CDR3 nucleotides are TGTGCCAGCAGGACAGCGGGCGGTAGTACCGGGGAGCTGTTTTTT.

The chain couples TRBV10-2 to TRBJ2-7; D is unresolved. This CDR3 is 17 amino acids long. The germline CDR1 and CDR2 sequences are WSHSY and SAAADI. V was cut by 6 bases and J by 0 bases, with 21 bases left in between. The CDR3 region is CASSPRVGMASSYEQYF. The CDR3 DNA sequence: TGCGCCAGCAGCCCTCGTGTTGGAATGGCCAGCTCCTACGAGCAGTACTTC.

Here the CDR3 reads CASSRGSSGGDTQYF. The CDR3 DNA reads as TGTGCCAGCAGTCGGGGGTCTAGCGGCGGAGATACGCAGTATTTT. The chain carries TRBV5-4 and TRBJ2-3; TRBD2 matches 7 bases. The CDR3 loop spans 15 amino acids. CDR1 is SGHNT, CDR2 YYREEE, per germline (reference sequence). The V and J ends lost 5 bases and 5 bases, in that order; junction bases with no gene match: 11.

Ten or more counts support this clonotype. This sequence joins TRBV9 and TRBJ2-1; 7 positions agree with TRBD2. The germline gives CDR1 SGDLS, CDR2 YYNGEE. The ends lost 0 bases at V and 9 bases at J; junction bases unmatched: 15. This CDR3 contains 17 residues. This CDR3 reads CASSVDGRGGPLGEQFF. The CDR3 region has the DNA TGTGCCAGCAGCGTAGATGGGAGGGGAGGCCCCCTTGGTGAGCAGTTCTTC.

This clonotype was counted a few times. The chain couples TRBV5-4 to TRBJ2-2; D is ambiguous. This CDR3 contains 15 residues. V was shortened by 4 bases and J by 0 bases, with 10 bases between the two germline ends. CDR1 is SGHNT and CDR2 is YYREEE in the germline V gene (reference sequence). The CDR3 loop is CASSPGSSNTGELFF. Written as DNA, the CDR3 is TGTGCCAGCAGCCCCGGGTCCTCGAACACCGGGGAGCTGTTTTTT.

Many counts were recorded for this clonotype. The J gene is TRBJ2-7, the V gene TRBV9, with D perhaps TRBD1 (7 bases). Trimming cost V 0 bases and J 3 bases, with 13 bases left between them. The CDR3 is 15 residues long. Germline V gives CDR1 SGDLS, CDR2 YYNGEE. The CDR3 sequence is CASSVDARGVYEQYF. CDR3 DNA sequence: TGTGCCAGCAGCGTAGACGCCAGGGGGGTCTACGAGCAGTACTTC.

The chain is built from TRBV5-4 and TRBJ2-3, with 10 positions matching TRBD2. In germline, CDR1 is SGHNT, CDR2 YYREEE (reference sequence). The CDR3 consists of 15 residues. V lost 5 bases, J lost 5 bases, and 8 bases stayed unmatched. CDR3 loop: CASRRAGGLGDTQYF. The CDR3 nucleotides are TGTGCCAGCAGACGAGCGGGAGGGCTCGGAGATACGCAGTATTTT.

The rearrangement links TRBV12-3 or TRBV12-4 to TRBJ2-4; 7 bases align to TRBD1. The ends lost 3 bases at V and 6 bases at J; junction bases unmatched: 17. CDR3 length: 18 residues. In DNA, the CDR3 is TGTGCCAGCAGTTTGGGGACCCCGGGGCAGGGGGTTGGAAACATTCAGTACTTC. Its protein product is CASSLGTPGQGVGNIQYF.